Shown below are 26 T cell receptor beta chains from a single sample sequenced in a study of cytomegalovirus exposure and HLA in healthy donors. The PCR used 60 Vbeta and 13 Jbeta primers. Generated by immunoSEQ multiplex PCR, the TCRdb table keeps only in-frame clones and is missing some. Among approximately 170,000 clones listed, 65% to 75% were seen once. Material: PBMCs. The receptor source for this set is a man younger than 45 in good health and CMV-seropositive.

J is TRBJ1-1 and V is TRBV5-1; TRBD1 aligns across 8 bases. Trimming at V came to 2 bases and at J to 5 bases, leaving 2 bases not matched to a gene. The CDR3 contains 13 residues. The germline CDR1 and CDR2 sequences are SGHRS and YFSETQ. The CDR3 protein is CASSFRQGTEAFF. As DNA, the CDR3 is TGCGCCAGCAGCTTTCGACAGGGGACTGAAGCTTTCTTT.

The genes are TRBV18 and TRBJ1-5, with a weak D call TRBD1 (6 bases). The germline V gene has CDR1 KGHSH and CDR2 LQKENI. The CDR3 totals 15 residues. Trimming took 6 bases from V and 1 from J, leaving 13 bases between them. The CDR3 DNA reads as TGTGCCAGCTCGGACACAGGGTTCAGCAATCAGCCCCAGCATTTT. As protein: CASSDTGFSNQPQHF.

The chain recombines TRBV30 with TRBJ2-1, with 7 bases identical to TRBD2. From germline, CDR1 is GTSNPN and CDR2 SVGIG (reference sequence). CDR3 length equals 12 residues. The trim removed 2 bases at V and 8 bases at J, leaving 3 bases unmatched. The CDR3 is CAWSKLAYEQFF. The CDR3 nucleotides read TGTGCCTGGAGTAAACTAGCGTATGAGCAGTTCTTC.

The gene calls are TRBV11-2 and TRBJ2-5; perhaps TRBD2 as D (5 bases). The CDR3 has 16 residues. Germline V gives CDR1 SGHAT, CDR2 FQNNGV. V lost 5 bases, J lost 5 bases, and 21 bases lay in between. The CDR3 bases are TGTGCCAGCAGCCCGATCCCGAGGAGAGGGAAGGAGACCCAGTACTTC. It is translated as CASSPIPRRGKETQYF. The full variable domain, its missing parts supplied by reference TRBV11-2 and TRBJ2-5, is EAGVAQSPRYKIIEKRQSVAFWCNPISGHATLYWYQQILGQGPKLLIQFQNNGVVDDSQLPKDRFSAERLKGVDSTLKIQPAKLEDSAVYLCASSPIPRRGKETQYFGPGTRLLVL.

The chain uses TRBV9 and TRBJ2-7; D gene uncertain. Per germline, CDR1 SGDLS and CDR2 YYNGEE. This CDR3 is built from 13 residues. Trimming cost V 3 bases and J 0 bases, with 7 bases left between them. CDR3 nucleotide sequence: TGTGCCAGCAGCGGCCTGAGCTCCTACGAGCAGTACTTC. This codes for CASSGLSSYEQYF.

This clone was seen only a few times. The chain is built from TRBV29-1 and TRBJ2-2, with 8 bases aligning to TRBD2. The CDR3 extends over 15 amino acids. In germline, CDR1 is SQVTM, CDR2 ANQGSEA. The V and J ends lost 4 bases and 3 bases, in that order; junction bases with no gene match: 7. The CDR3 here is CSVGIAGYHTGELFF. The CDR3 nucleotides read TGCAGCGTTGGGATAGCGGGGTACCACACCGGGGAGCTGTTTTTT.

The chain links TRBV4-1 to TRBJ2-5; weak D call: TRBD2 (6 bases). Germline values: CDR1 MGHRA, CDR2 YSYEKL. With 3 bases removed from V and 4 bases from J, the gap between germline ends came to 21 bases. The CDR3 length is 17 residues. The CDR3 sequence: CASSQARGREVPETQYF. For the CDR3, the DNA is TGCGCCAGCAGCCAGGCTCGTGGCAGGGAGGTCCCAGAGACCCAGTACTTC.

CDR3: CASSDYRSVNYGYTF. In DNA form, the CDR3 reads TGTGCCAGCAGTGACTACAGGAGCGTTAACTATGGCTACACCTTC. The chain couples TRBV6-5 to TRBJ1-2; D may be TRBD1 (5 bases). Germline CDR1 MNHEY, CDR2 SVGAGI. Trimming removed 5 bases from V and 1 base from J, with 14 bases in between. This CDR3 comprises 15 residues.

This clone has more than one count but fewer than ten. This chain connects TRBV7-3 to TRBJ2-1, with 7 bases aligning to TRBD2. This CDR3 spans 15 amino acids. Germline CDR1 SGHTA, CDR2 FQGTGA. With 5 bases clipped from V and 7 bases from J, the junction kept 11 bases outside the gene matches. The CDR3: CASSPGGTPGNEQFF. CDR3 sequence (DNA): TGTGCCAGCAGCCCCGGGGGGACTCCAGGGAATGAGCAGTTCTTC. Full variable domain (outside the CDR3, taken from reference TRBV7-3 and TRBJ2-1): GAGVSQTPSNKVTEKGKYVELRCDPISGHTALYWYRQSLGQGPEFLIYFQGTGAADDSGLPNDRFFAVRPEGSVSTLKIQRTERGDSAVYLCASSPGGTPGNEQFFGPGTRLTVL.

The chain carries TRBV29-1 and TRBJ1-1; unclear D gene. Trimming pared 7 bases from V and 5 bases from J, leaving 11 bases between. Germline V gives CDR1 SQVTM, CDR2 ANQGSEA. CDR3 length: 11 residues. The CDR3 is CSAGFGTEAFF. Here the CDR3 DNA reads TGCAGCGCGGGGTTCGGGACTGAAGCTTTCTTT.

This clone appeared a single time. The chain has TRBV28 and TRBJ1-5; possibly TRBD1 for D (5 bases). Germline loops: CDR1 MDHEN, CDR2 SYDVKM. V lost 3 bases and J 3 bases, leaving 9 bases between the germline ends. CDR3 size: 14 residues. The CDR3 nucleotides read TGTGCCAGCAGTTTCCCAGGGAACAATCAGCCCCAGCATTTT. Translated, it gives CASSFPGNNQPQHF.

This clone was seen a handful of times. This sequence joins TRBV2 and TRBJ2-2; 9 positions match TRBD2. The germline V gene has CDR1 SNHLY and CDR2 FYNNEI. V shed 4 bases, J shed 4 bases, and the junction held 4 bases outside the gene matches. The CDR3 consists of 15 residues. CDR3 DNA: TGTGCCAGCAGTGTGCGGGGGGGCGGCACCGGGGAGCTGTTTTTT. It yields the protein CASSVRGGGTGELFF.

This clone has a single count. The gene calls are TRBV4-1 and TRBJ2-1, with TRBD2 matching over 12 bases. With V trimmed by 1 base and J by 4 bases, 2 bases remained unmatched. The CDR3 contains 16 residues. Germline CDR1 MGHRA, CDR2 YSYEKL. Here the CDR3 reads CASSQGLAGVYNEQFF. In DNA, the CDR3 is TGCGCCAGCAGCCAAGGACTAGCGGGGGTGTACAATGAGCAGTTCTTC.

V usage is TRBV4-3 and J usage is TRBJ1-2, with D tentatively TRBD1 (6 bases). The CDR3 runs to 15 residues. Trimming took off 0 bases at V and 7 bases at J, with 15 bases between the two ends. CDR1 and CDR2 (germline): LGHNA, YSLEER. Here the CDR3 reads CASSQEIQGRTGYTF. CDR3 nucleotides: TGCGCCAGCAGCCAAGAAATACAGGGCCGGACTGGCTACACCTTC.

The J gene is TRBJ2-2, the V gene TRBV5-6; the D gene is possibly TRBD1 (8 bases). The V gene's germline CDR1 is SGHDT and CDR2 YYEEEE. The CDR3 contains 18 residues. V was cut by 4 bases and J by 4 bases, with 23 bases left in between. The CDR3: CASSRRGRELIITGELFF. CDR3 bases: TGTGCCAGCAGCCGCAGGGGGCGGGAGTTAATAATCACCGGGGAGCTGTTTTTT.

This clone was seen only a few times. This chain connects TRBV5-6 to TRBJ1-1; a weak D match, TRBD1 (5 bases). CDR3 length equals 11 residues. CDR1 and CDR2 from the germline V gene are SGHDT and YYEEEE. The germline V and J ends were trimmed by 0 bases and 11 bases, with 8 bases remaining between them. CDR3 bases: TGTGCCAGCAGCTTGGGACAGTGGGCTTTCTTT. Protein: CASSLGQWAFF.

V gene TRBV5-8 combines with J gene TRBJ1-4; D gene ambiguous. The CDR3 spans 13 residues. Germline CDR1 reads SGHTS; CDR2 reads YDEGEE. V lost 7 bases and J lost 10, with 17 bases in between. For the CDR3, the DNA is TGTGCCAGCGATCTACAGCAGCGGGGAAAACTGTTTTTT. Translating gives CASDLQQRGKLFF.

V and J are TRBV6-5 and TRBJ1-2; D may be TRBD1 (5 bases). Trimming removed 4 bases at V and 8 bases at J, with 20 bases between. Germline CDR1 is MNHEY and CDR2 is SVGAGI. There are 15 residues in the CDR3. The CDR3 protein is CASSFSFEGRRGYTF. DNA for the CDR3: TGTGCCAGCAGTTTCAGTTTCGAGGGGAGGAGAGGCTACACCTTC.

The CDR3 DNA sequence: TGTGCCTGGAGTGTATCGGGGGAGATCACTGAAGCTTTCTTT. The encoded protein is CAWSVSGEITEAFF. This rearrangement joins TRBV30 to TRBJ1-1, with a weak D call TRBD1 (5 bases). The CDR3 has 14 amino acids. V was clipped by 0 bases and J by 4 bases, with 12 bases between them. The germline CDR1 and CDR2 sequences are GTSNPN and SVGIG (reference sequence).

The chain joins TRBV30 to TRBJ1-6, with TRBD1 matching 11 bases. Trimming took 1 base from V and 9 from J; bases not matched to a gene: 5. CDR3 length: 15 amino acids. Germline assignment: CDR1 GTSNPN and CDR2 SVGIG (reference sequence). CDR3 loop: CAWSAGTGGSSPLHF. CDR3 nucleotide sequence: TGTGCCTGGAGTGCCGGGACAGGGGGGTCTTCACCCCTCCACTTT. Combining the CDR3 with reference TRBV30 and TRBJ1-6 gives the whole variable domain SQTIHQWPATLVQPVGSPLSLECTVEGTSNPNLYWYRQAAGRGLQLLFYSVGIGQISSEVPQNLSASRPQDRQFILSSKKLLLSDSGFYLCAWSAGTGGSSPLHFGNGTRLTVT.

The genes are TRBV4-3 and TRBJ2-7, with 9 bases identical to TRBD2. Germline lookup yields CDR1 LGHNA and CDR2 YSLEER. The ends lost 0 bases at V and 0 bases at J; junction bases unmatched: 6. There are 17 residues in the CDR3. CDR3 protein: CASSQEVSGGLSYEQYF. CDR3 DNA: TGCGCCAGCAGCCAAGAAGTTAGCGGGGGCCTCTCCTACGAGCAGTACTTC.

The chain links TRBV19 to TRBJ1-2, with TRBD1 identical over 7 bases. The length of the CDR3 is 12 residues. Germline V gives CDR1 LNHDA, CDR2 SQIVND (reference sequence). With V trimmed by 8 bases and J by 2 bases, 2 bases remained unmatched. The CDR3 reads CASLTGNYGYTF. In nucleotides, the CDR3 is TGTGCCAGTTTGACAGGGAACTATGGCTACACCTTC.

CDR3 in DNA: TGTGCCAGCAGCTCTCTGCCAGCAACTAATGAAAAACTGTTTTTT. Translation: CASSSLPATNEKLFF. The chain recombines TRBV7-2 with TRBJ1-4; no definite D call. Germline lookup yields CDR1 SGHTA and CDR2 FQGNSA. This CDR3 contains 15 residues. V lost 4 bases to trimming and J lost 0 bases, with 9 bases between them. Complete variable domain (other parts from reference TRBV7-2 and TRBJ1-4): GAGVSQSPSNKVTEKGKDVELRCDPISGHTALYWYRQSLGQGLEFLIYFQGNSAPDKSGLPSDRFSAERTGGSVSTLTIQRTQQEDSAVYLCASSSLPATNEKLFFGSGTQLSVL.

In its sample, this clone was seen a few times. The gene calls are TRBV5-1 and TRBJ1-1; TRBD1 might be the D (6 bases). This CDR3 has 14 residues. From germline, CDR1 is SGHRS and CDR2 YFSETQ. The ends were cut back, 0 bases at V and 1 base at J, with 7 bases in the middle. CDR3: CASSLDRANTEAFF. CDR3 nucleotide sequence: TGCGCCAGCAGCTTGGACAGGGCGAACACTGAAGCTTTCTTT. Variable domain in full (rest from reference TRBV5-1 and TRBJ1-1): KAGVTQTPRYLIKTRGQQVTLSCSPISGHRSVSWYQQTPGQGLQFLFEYFSETQRNKGNFPGRFSGRQFSNSRSEMNVSTLELGDSALYLCASSLDRANTEAFFGQGTRLTVV.

This chain connects TRBV5-1 to TRBJ2-1; no firm D call. The CDR3 length is 14 residues. V lost 0 bases to trimming and J lost 5 bases, with 9 bases between them. The germline CDR1 and CDR2 sequences are SGHRS and YFSETQ. The CDR3 loop is CASSLVYSNNEQFF. CDR3 nucleotide sequence: TGCGCCAGCAGCTTGGTTTACAGCAACAATGAGCAGTTCTTC.

The CDR3 DNA sequence: TGTGCCTGGAGTGTACTCGCTCGTCGGGCTTTCTTT. As protein: CAWSVLARRAFF. The rearrangement links TRBV30 to TRBJ1-1, with unresolved D. The CDR3 totals 12 residues. Between the trimmed V and J ends, which lost 0 bases and 11 bases, there was a span of 13 bases. CDR1 and CDR2 (germline): GTSNPN, SVGIG (reference sequence).